This T cell receptor (beta chain) stems from a study of blood T cells in healthy people across ages. Study results and limitations: Naive T cell percentage showed a strong correlation with TCR beta diversity.

The CDR3 has 14 amino acids. Germline-derived CDR1 and CDR2 are SQVTM and ANQGSEA. With respect to this clonotype: No antigen is known for it.

Alongside a J-beta primer mix, a sample-barcoded 5' primer served in a second PCR lasting roughly 6 to 11 cycles. Each of the cDNA molecules was tagged by a template-switch adaptor with 12 random nucleotides. Using its own MiXCR run on the 5' RACE reads, TCRdb lists one record per CDR3 protein. In the table there are some 1,800,000 distinct CDR3 sequences, about two fifths of which are singletons. Per sample, no less than 5.5 micrograms of total RNA were extracted. Material for sequencing was blood. V and J are TRBV29-1 and TRBJ2-4; D may correspond to TRBD1 or TRBD2 (5 bases each). The J call may be wrong; the DNA end is better matched by TRBJ2-5. The sequence was obtained from a human donor in good health. The CDR3 spells CSVEGSGTQETQYF. CDR3 coding DNA: TGCAGCGTTGAAGGTTCAGGGACCCAAGAGACCCAGTACTTC.